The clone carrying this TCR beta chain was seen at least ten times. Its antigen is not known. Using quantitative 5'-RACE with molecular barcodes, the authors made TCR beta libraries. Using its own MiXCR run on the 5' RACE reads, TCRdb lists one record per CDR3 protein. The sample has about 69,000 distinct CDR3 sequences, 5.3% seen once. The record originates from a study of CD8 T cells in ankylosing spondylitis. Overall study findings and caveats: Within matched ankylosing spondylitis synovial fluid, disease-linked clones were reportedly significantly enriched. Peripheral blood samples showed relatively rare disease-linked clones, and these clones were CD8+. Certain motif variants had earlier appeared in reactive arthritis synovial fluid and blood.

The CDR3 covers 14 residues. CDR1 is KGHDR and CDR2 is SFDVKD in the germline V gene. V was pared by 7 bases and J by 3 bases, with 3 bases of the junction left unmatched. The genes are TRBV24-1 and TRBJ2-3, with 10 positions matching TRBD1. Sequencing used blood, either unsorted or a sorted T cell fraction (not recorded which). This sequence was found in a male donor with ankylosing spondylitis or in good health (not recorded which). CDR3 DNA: TGTGCCACCAGACCGGGACAGGGGACAGATACGCAGTATTTT. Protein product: CATRPGQGTDTQYF.